Listed below are T cell receptor beta chains from one sample, sequenced in a study of OX40 agonist ivuxolimab in advanced cancers. TCRdb's copy holds only in-frame clones and misses some; the assay was immunoSEQ multiplex PCR. This table holds fewer than 50,000 clones, around four fifths found once. The specimen was CD4+ or CD8+ T cells sorted from blood, collected in a trial of the OX40 agonist ivuxolimab. The receptors derive from an adult with an advanced solid tumor such as melanoma, head and neck, liver or kidney cancer. The CDR3 runs from the conserved cysteine through the conserved F or W. D genes are given only for firm matches. Part of the rows lack a size; the others show once, few, many or a class for expanded clones.

D: TRBD2; size: .; V: TRBV4-2; J: TRBJ2-3; CDR3: CASSPYSAGEADTQYF; DNA: TGTGCCAGCAGCCCTTACTCCGCGGGAGAGGCAGATACGCAGTATTTT
D: .; size: .; V: TRBV21-1; J: TRBJ1-4; CDR3: CASSKDDGAGSNEKLFF; DNA: TGTGCCAGCAGCAAAGACGACGGGGCCGGGTCTAATGAAAAACTGTTTTTT
D: TRBD1; size: .; V: TRBV9; J: TRBJ1-1; CDR3: CASSQGGDHTEAFF; DNA: TGTGCCAGCAGCCAGGGGGGTGATCACACTGAAGCTTTCTTT
D: .; size: .; V: TRBV19; J: TRBJ2-3; CDR3: CASSTGGSTDTQYF; DNA: TGTGCCAGTAGTACAGGGGGGAGCACAGATACGCAGTATTTT
D: TRBD1; size: .; V: TRBV7-2; J: TRBJ1-2; CDR3: CASSRTGNYGYTF; DNA: TGTGCCAGCTCGCGGACAGGCAACTATGGCTACACCTTC
D: TRBD1; size: once; V: TRBV28; J: TRBJ1-5; CDR3: CASSLYRGSNQPQHF; DNA: TGTGCCAGCAGTTTATACAGGGGAAGCAATCAGCCCCAGCATTTT
D: .; size: .; V: TRBV5-5; J: TRBJ2-7; CDR3: CASSAEGAGKDF; DNA: TGTGCCAGCAGCGCGGAAGGGGCAGGGAAAGACTTC
D: .; size: .; V: TRBV6-1; J: TRBJ2-1; CDR3: CASSFTGYEQFF; DNA: TGTGCCAGCAGTTTCACAGGGTATGAGCAGTTCTTC
D: TRBD1; size: .; V: TRBV6-5; J: TRBJ2-1; CDR3: CASSYSNRGSGNEQFF; DNA: TGTGCCAGCAGTTACTCTAACAGGGGATCGGGGAATGAGCAGTTCTTC
D: .; size: .; V: TRBV7-9; J: TRBJ1-2; CDR3: CASSLGGLNYGYTF; DNA: TGTGCCAGCAGCTTAGGCGGACTGAACTATGGCTACACCTTC
D: TRBD1; size: .; V: TRBV30; J: TRBJ1-6; CDR3: CAWGQDLGNSPLHF; DNA: TGTGCCTGGGGACAGGACCTAGGGAATTCACCCCTCCACTTT
D: .; size: .; V: TRBV6-1; J: TRBJ1-1; CDR3: CASRGLVNTEAFF; DNA: TGTGCCAGCAGGGGACTCGTCAACACTGAAGCTTTCTTT
D: .; size: few; V: TRBV7-8; J: TRBJ2-1; CDR3: CASSSLRWDSYNEQFF; DNA: TGTGCCAGCAGCTCCCTTCGGTGGGACTCCTACAATGAGCAGTTCTTC
D: .; size: .; V: TRBV5-4; J: TRBJ1-6; CDR3: CASSYLDRNNSPLHF; DNA: TGTGCCAGCAGCTACCTAGACAGGAATAATTCACCCCTCCACTTT
D: TRBD2; size: .; V: TRBV5-1; J: TRBJ2-3; CDR3: CASSSLTSGISDTQYF; DNA: TGCGCCAGCAGCTCCCTTACTAGCGGGATTTCAGATACGCAGTATTTT
D: TRBD1; size: .; V: TRBV9; J: TRBJ1-2; CDR3: CASSIAGTGGLGYTF; DNA: TGTGCCAGCAGCATCGCCGGGACAGGGGGTTTGGGCTACACCTTC
D: .; size: .; V: TRBV19; J: TRBJ2-3; CDR3: CASSIRPLGGSTDTQYF; DNA: TGTGCCAGTAGTATCCGTCCCCTAGGGGGGAGCACAGATACGCAGTATTTT
D: .; size: .; V: TRBV6-1; J: TRBJ1-5; CDR3: CASSETVQPQHF; DNA: TGTGCCAGCAGTGAGACAGTTCAGCCCCAGCATTTT
D: TRBD1; size: few; V: TRBV18; J: TRBJ1-5; CDR3: CASSPPGTGGSNQPQHF; DNA: TGTGCCAGCTCACCCCCCGGGACAGGGGGTAGCAATCAGCCCCAGCATTTT